This T cell receptor beta chain stems from a study of cytomegalovirus exposure and HLA in healthy donors (dated by TCRdb to 2016 to 2017). Regarding the study in general: A later analysis indicated that the 120 or so validation repertoires were generated on the platform also employed for the approximately 700 repertoires of the first cohort. A separate validation cohort of 100 to 150 different subjects was used in addition to the 666-subject first cohort. To predict cytomegalovirus infection status, the study brought together high-throughput TCR immunosequencing, statistical association of individual TCRs with disease status, and machine learning. The aim of the study was to test whether cataloging public T cell receptors could identify signatures of past pathogen exposure. Overall results and qualifications from the work: The authors suggested that the approach could potentially be generalized to other disease states and immunological phenotypes. Across donors, most TCR sequences were observed very rarely, whereas some public TCRs were present in many individuals. In the study, around 150 TCR beta chains were listed as associated with cytomegalovirus. The classifier was reported to diagnose cytomegalovirus status with high specificity and sensitivity in both the original and validation cohorts. A later analysis found that TCRs clustered in the first cohort also tended to co-occur in the 120 validation repertoires, with more than 90% of cluster scores above 0. All 120 or so repertoires were used to score co-occurrence in the validation cohort in a later analysis, because that analysis had no HLA typing for the cohort. A few of the identified cytomegalovirus-associated TCR beta chains were confirmed in vitro to be specific for cytomegalovirus antigens.

Libraries were made using the immunoSEQ multiplex PCR assay. Per the authors' processing: To diagnose cytomegalovirus status from the catalog of TCR beta chain sequences, a statistical classification framework was built. TCRdb carries this immuneACCESS record with in-frame sequences only. Its versions omit some clonotypes, under half of them owing to an unresolved V gene in the studies checked, with the rest unexplained. The V and J calls and the clone size are those of that table, but D and trimming were determined from the DNA. The sample profile shows over 200,000 clones; almost 90% of them were found once. The top ten clonotypes cover over 2.5% of the sample. Via the germline V gene, CDR1 is MGHRA and CDR2 YSYEKL. Its CDR3 holds 17 amino acids, cysteine through phenylalanine. Just the 51-base CDR3 DNA is kept, in frame starting at base 1. Ends trimmed: V by 4 bases, J by 2 bases; bases unmatched to a gene: 14.

A remark on this clone: There is no known antigen for this receptor. No base quality values were provided; no much bigger clone lies one nucleotide off.

Separate from the roughly 650-subject first cohort, the validation cohort of 95 to 150 subjects was the group to which the donors belonged. The sample comprised PBMCs. This sequence uses TRBV4-1 and TRBJ2-7; 7 bases in the middle match TRBD1. This TCR derives from a woman younger than 35 in good health and CMV-seronegative. The CDR3 protein: CASSRGSLGGPTYEQYF. At the DNA level, the sequence is TGCGCCAGCAGCCGGGGTTCCTTAGGGGGCCCAACCTACGAGCAGTACTTC.